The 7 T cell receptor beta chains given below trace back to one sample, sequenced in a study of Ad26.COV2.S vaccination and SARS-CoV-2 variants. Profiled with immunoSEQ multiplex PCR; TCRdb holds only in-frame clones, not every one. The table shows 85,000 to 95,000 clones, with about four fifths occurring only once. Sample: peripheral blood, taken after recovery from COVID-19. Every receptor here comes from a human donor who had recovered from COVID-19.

The CDR3 nucleotides read TGTGCCAGCAGCTTCGGCGGGAGCAGCTCCTACGAGCAGTACTTC. Amino acids: CASSFGGSSSYEQYF. The genes are TRBV7-2 and TRBJ2-7; TRBD2 matches at 7 bases. J was trimmed by 0 bases and V by 3 bases; bases with no gene match: 5. The CDR3 is made up of 15 amino acids. CDR1 is SGHTA, CDR2 FQGNSA, per germline.

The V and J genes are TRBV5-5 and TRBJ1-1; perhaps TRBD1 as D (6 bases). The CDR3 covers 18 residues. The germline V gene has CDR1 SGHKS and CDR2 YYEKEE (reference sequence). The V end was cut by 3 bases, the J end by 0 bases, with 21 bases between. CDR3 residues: CASSSRLWGANMNTEAFF. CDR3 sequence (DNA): TGTGCCAGCAGCTCCCGTTTATGGGGGGCGAACATGAACACTGAAGCTTTCTTT. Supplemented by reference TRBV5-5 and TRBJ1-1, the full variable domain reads DAGVTQSPTHLIKTRGQQVTLRCSPISGHKSVSWYQQVLGQGPQFIFQYYEKEERGRGNFPDRFSARQFPNYSSELNVNALLLGDSALYLCASSSRLWGANMNTEAFFGQGTRLTVV.

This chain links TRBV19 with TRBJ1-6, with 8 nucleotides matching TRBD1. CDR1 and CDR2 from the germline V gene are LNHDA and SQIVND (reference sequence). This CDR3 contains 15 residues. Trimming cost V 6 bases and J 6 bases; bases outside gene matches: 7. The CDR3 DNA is TGTGCCAGTAGACATAATGGACAGGGTAATTCACCCCTCCACTTT. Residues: CASRHNGQGNSPLHF.

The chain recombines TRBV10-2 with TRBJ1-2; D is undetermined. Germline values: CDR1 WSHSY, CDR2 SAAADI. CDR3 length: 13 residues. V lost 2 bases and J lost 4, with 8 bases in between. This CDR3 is CASSEMRTYGYTF. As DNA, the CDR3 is TGCGCCAGCAGTGAGATGAGAACCTATGGCTACACCTTC.

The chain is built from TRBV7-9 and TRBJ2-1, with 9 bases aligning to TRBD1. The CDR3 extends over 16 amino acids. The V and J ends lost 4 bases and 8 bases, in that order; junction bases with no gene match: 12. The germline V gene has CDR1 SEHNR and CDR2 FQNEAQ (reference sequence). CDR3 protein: CASSSLSGTGIHEQFF. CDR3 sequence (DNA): TGTGCCAGCAGCTCTCTATCCGGGACAGGGATCCATGAGCAGTTCTTC.

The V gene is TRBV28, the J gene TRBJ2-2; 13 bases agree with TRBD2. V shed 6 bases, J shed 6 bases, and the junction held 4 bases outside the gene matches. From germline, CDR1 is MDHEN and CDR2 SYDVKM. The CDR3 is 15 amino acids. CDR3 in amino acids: CASSNGLAGAGELFF. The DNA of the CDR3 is TGTGCCAGCAGCAACGGACTAGCGGGAGCCGGGGAGCTGTTTTTT.

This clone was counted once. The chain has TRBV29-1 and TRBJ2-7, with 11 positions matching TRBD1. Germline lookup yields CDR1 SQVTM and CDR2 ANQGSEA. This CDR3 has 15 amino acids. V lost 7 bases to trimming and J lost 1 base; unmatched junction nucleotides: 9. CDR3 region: CSAYLRDRGSYEQYF. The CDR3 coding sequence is TGCAGCGCCTACCTAAGGGACAGGGGGTCCTACGAGCAGTACTTC.